This T cell receptor beta chain was recovered during a study of T-cell memory formation after mild COVID-19. Overall study results and limits: The study found contracting CD4+ clones mainly in CM and EM and contracting CD8+ clones in EMRA. Contracting clones from day 15 to 85 showed balanced CD4/CD8; later expanders favored CD4+. Some SARS-CoV-2-responding clones were already detected in memory before infection.

This clonotype was observed at least ten times. Its antigen is not identified. V was cut by 0 bases and J by 2 bases, with 7 bases left in between. Looked up from germline, CDR1 is LGHNA and CDR2 is YNFKEQ. CDR3 size: 14 residues. One entry per CDR3 protein, called by TCRdb with MiXCR from the 5' RACE reads. The sample yields under 700,000 distinct CDR3 sequences, about a fifth seen once. This TCR was sampled from an adult woman who had mild COVID-19 (a few samples of this study predate the infection). Cell type and time point are not known. V is TRBV4-2 and J is TRBJ2-5; D gene ambiguous. Sample: PBMCs or a T cell subset sorted from them (not recorded which). The chain's CDR3 is CASSQDTIQETQYF. The CDR3 DNA follows: TGTGCCAGCAGCCAAGATACGATACAAGAGACCCAGTACTTC.